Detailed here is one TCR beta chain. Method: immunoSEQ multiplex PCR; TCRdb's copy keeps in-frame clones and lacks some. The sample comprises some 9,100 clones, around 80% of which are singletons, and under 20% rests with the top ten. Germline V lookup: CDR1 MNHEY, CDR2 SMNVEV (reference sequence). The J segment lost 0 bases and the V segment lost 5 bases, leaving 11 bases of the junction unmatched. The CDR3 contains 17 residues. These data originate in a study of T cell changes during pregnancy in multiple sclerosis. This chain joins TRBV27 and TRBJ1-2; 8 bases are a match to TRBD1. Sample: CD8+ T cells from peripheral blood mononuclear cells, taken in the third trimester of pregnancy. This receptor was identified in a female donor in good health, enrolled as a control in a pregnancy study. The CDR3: CASSPRTGYPSNYGYTF. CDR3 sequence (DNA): TGTGCCAGCAGTCCAAGGACAGGGTATCCTTCTAACTATGGCTACACCTTC.